One sample yielded the 20 T cell receptor beta chains listed below, sequenced in a study of T-cell reconstitution after alpha-beta-depleted transplantation in children. Unique molecular identifiers featured in how the TCRbeta library was prepared. MiXCR was run by TCRdb on the PCR reads, yielding one entry per CDR3 protein. The sample has fewer than 550,000 distinct CDR3 sequences, about 10% seen once. This specimen was PBMCs, taken before TCRalphabeta/CD19-depleted stem cell transplant. The receptors were gathered from a child aged 2 to 15 with inherited bone marrow failure, due to receive a stem cell transplant.

This clonotype was observed a few times. The chain is built from TRBV7-2 and TRBJ2-7; D tentatively reads TRBD1 or TRBD2 (5 bases each). Germline V gene lookup returns CDR1 SGHTA and CDR2 FQGNSA. Trimming left V 1 base short and J 3 bases short, with 10 bases between. This CDR3 has 14 residues. The CDR3 bases are TGTGCCAGCAGCTTAGTTCCGGGGCTCTACGAGCAGTACTTC. The encoded protein is CASSLVPGLYEQYF.

This clonotype was counted many times. The rearrangement joins TRBV10-3 to TRBJ2-3; 11 bases are shared with TRBD2. The germline gives CDR1 ENHRY, CDR2 SYGVKD. The trim removed 3 bases at V and 3 bases at J, leaving 2 bases unmatched. The length of the CDR3 is 15 residues. The CDR3: CAISELAGVTDTQYF. CDR3 in DNA: TGTGCCATCAGTGAACTAGCGGGAGTAACAGATACGCAGTATTTT.

This clonotype was detected only a few times. CDR3 sequence (DNA): TGTGCCAGCAGGCCGGGACTAGCGGCACAAGAGACCCAGTACTTC. Translated, it gives CASRPGLAAQETQYF. The rearrangement joins TRBV12-3 or TRBV12-4 to TRBJ2-5; TRBD2 aligns across 11 bases. CDR3 size: 15 residues. V shed 6 bases and J 2 bases; nucleotides not matched to a gene: 5.

This clonotype has at least ten counts. The V call is TRBV29-1, the J call TRBJ1-2; D is unresolved. Germline-derived CDR1 and CDR2 are SQVTM and ANQGSEA. V lost 3 bases and J 3 bases, leaving 11 bases between the germline ends. The CDR3 extends over 13 amino acids. The DNA of the CDR3 is TGCAGCGTTGAGAGTAGGACCGACTATGGCTACACCTTC. Encoded protein: CSVESRTDYGYTF. Together with reference TRBV29-1 and TRBJ1-2, the CDR3 gives the full variable domain: SAVISQKPSRDICQRGTSLTIQCQVDSQVTMMFWYRQQPGQSLTLIATANQGSEATYESGFVIDKFPISRPNLTFSTLTVSNMSPEDSSIYLCSVESRTDYGYTFGSGTRLTVV.

Comments on this clonotype: This clone may be a read error of a much larger clone one base away. The chain links TRBV30 to TRBJ2-1; D not certain. The germline gives CDR1 GTSNPN, CDR2 SVGIG (reference sequence). This CDR3 is built from 14 residues. CDR3 sequence reads: CVWSFRSSYNEQFF. In DNA form, the CDR3 reads TGTGTCTGGAGTTTCCGTAGCTCCTACAATGAGCAGTTCTTC.

There are many counts of this clonotype. The chain links TRBV4-2 to TRBJ2-7; D remains ambiguous. Looked up from germline, CDR1 is LGHNA and CDR2 is YNFKEQ. The CDR3 runs to 16 residues. V shed 4 bases and J shed 7 bases, with 23 bases lying between them. CDR3 amino acids: CASSPRGNGVVEEQYF. CDR3 coding DNA: TGTGCCAGCAGCCCCCGTGGGAATGGGGTGGTGGAGGAGCAGTACTTC.

This clonotype was recorded at least ten times. V is TRBV4-1 and J is TRBJ1-5; a weak D match, TRBD1 (6 bases). Germline CDR1 and CDR2: MGHRA and YSYEKL. V lost 4 bases to trimming and J lost 1 base, with 17 bases between them. This CDR3 is 17 amino acids long. The CDR3 nucleotides are TGCGCCAGCAGCCCACGCCTTACAGGGCTGAGCAATCAGCCCCAGCATTTT. Translation: CASSPRLTGLSNQPQHF.

This clonotype occurred many times. The rearrangement joins TRBV20-1 to TRBJ2-2, with D possibly TRBD2 on 5 matching bases. This CDR3 contains 12 residues. V was trimmed by 6 bases and J by 4 bases, leaving 9 bases between them. The germline V gene encodes CDR1 DFQATT and CDR2 SNEGSKA (reference sequence). The CDR3 reads CSARSGTGELFF. The CDR3, as DNA: TGCAGTGCCAGGAGCGGCACCGGGGAGCTGTTTTTT.

A note on this clonotype: A much larger clone differs from this one at a single base, so this may be a read error. The chain recombines TRBV9 with TRBJ2-2; D perhaps matches TRBD2 (5 bases). The CDR3 covers 13 residues. CDR1 is SGDLS, CDR2 YYNGEE, per germline. The CDR3, as DNA: TGTGCCAGCTCCCGGTCTGAAACCGGGGAGCTGTATTTT. Its protein is CASSRSETGELYF. Using reference TRBV9 and TRBJ2-2 for the parts outside the CDR3, the full variable domain is DSGVTQTPKHLITATGQRVTLRCSPRSGDLSVYWYQQSLDQGLQFLIQYYNGEERAKGNILERFSAQQFPDLHSELNLSSLELGDSALYFCASSRSETGELYFGEGSRLTVL.

A note on this clonotype: This may be a read error, as it is one base from a much larger clone. J is TRBJ2-1 and V is TRBV29-1; D tentatively fits TRBD1 or TRBD2 (5 bases each). The CDR3 length is 16 residues. Per germline, CDR1 SQVTM and CDR2 ANQGSEA. The CDR3 region has the DNA TGCAGCGTTGAAGTAGGGACCTATAGAACCTACATTGAGCAGTTCTTC. Its protein is CSVEVGTYRTYIEQFF.

In its sample, this clonotype was seen many times. The chain is built from TRBV7-2 and TRBJ2-5; the D gene is possibly TRBD2 (7 bases). The ends were cut back, 1 base at V and 1 base at J, with 16 bases in the middle. Germline assignment: CDR1 SGHTA and CDR2 FQGNSA. The CDR3 is 17 residues long. As DNA, the CDR3 is TGTGCCAGCAGCTTAGGGGGGGGGCCCAGCGGCCAAGAGACCCAGTACTTC. As protein: CASSLGGGPSGQETQYF. The full variable domain, rest sourced from reference TRBV7-2 and TRBJ2-5, is GAGVSQSPSNKVTEKGKDVELRCDPISGHTALYWYRQSLGQGLEFLIYFQGNSAPDKSGLPSDRFSAERTGGSVSTLTIQRTQQEDSAVYLCASSLGGGPSGQETQYFGPGTRLLVL.

This clonotype showed up many times. The chain carries TRBV11-3 and TRBJ2-1; tentative D call: TRBD2 (5 bases). With 3 bases removed from V and 2 bases from J, the gap between germline ends came to 14 bases. From germline, CDR1 is SGHNT and CDR2 YENEEA. The CDR3 spans 16 residues. The CDR3: CASSFRAGSAYNEQFF. CDR3 nucleotide sequence: TGTGCCAGCAGCTTTAGGGCGGGTTCAGCCTACAATGAGCAGTTCTTC.

This clonotype has only one observation. This may be a read error, as it is one base from a much larger clone. This chain connects TRBV9 to TRBJ1-1; D may be TRBD1 (6 bases). The V end was cut by 3 bases, the J end by 2 bases, with 17 bases between. The CDR3 spans 16 residues. CDR1 is SGDLS, CDR2 YYNGEE, per germline. CDR3 region: CASSESTGSINTEAFF. The DNA for the CDR3 is TGTGCCAGCAGCGAAAGCACAGGGTCCATAAACACTGAAGCTTTCTTT.

The table lists this clonotype with many counts. This sequence joins TRBV4-3 and TRBJ2-3, with 8 positions matching TRBD2. This CDR3 region has 15 residues. Germline loops: CDR1 LGHNA, CDR2 YSLEER. Trimming at V came to 4 bases and at J to 5 bases, leaving 8 bases not matched to a gene. The CDR3 bases are TGCGCCAGCAGCCCTCAAGCGGGAGTGCAAGATACGCAGTATTTT. The encoded protein is CASSPQAGVQDTQYF.

The table lists this clonotype with many counts. The gene calls are TRBV27 and TRBJ2-3; the match to TRBD2 covers 7 bases. Germline V gene sequence: CDR1 MNHEY, CDR2 SMNVEV (reference sequence). Losses at the gene ends were 2 bases for V and 3 bases for J; bases not matched to a gene: 14. The CDR3 totals 18 residues. CDR3 residues: CASSLVRFGGRETDTQYF. In DNA form, the CDR3 reads TGTGCCAGCAGTTTAGTCCGGTTTGGCGGGAGAGAAACAGATACGCAGTATTTT.

This clonotype has ten or more counts. This chain links TRBV6-6 with TRBJ2-3; D assignment may be TRBD1 or TRBD2 (5 bases each). V was clipped by 2 bases and J by 1 base, with 10 bases between them. This CDR3 has 15 amino acids. Germline CDR1 and CDR2: MNHNY and SVGAGI (reference sequence). The CDR3 nucleotides are TGTGCCAGCAGTTACGGGGGATGGGGCACAGATACGCAGTATTTT. This codes for CASSYGGWGTDTQYF.

The J gene is TRBJ1-2, the V gene TRBV30, with 7 nucleotides matching TRBD1. Germline trimming cut 8 bases from V and 8 bases from J; bases unmatched to any gene: 8. The CDR3 totals 11 residues. Per the germline V gene, CDR1 is GTSNPN and CDR2 is SVGIG (reference sequence). CDR3 region: CAGWGQIGYTF. CDR3 coding DNA: TGTGCCGGGTGGGGACAGATCGGCTACACCTTC.

This clonotype was seen at least ten times. The J gene is TRBJ2-7, the V gene TRBV20-1, with 8 bases lining up with TRBD1. The CDR3 consists of 14 residues. Germline V gives CDR1 DFQATT, CDR2 SNEGSKA (reference sequence). The V and J ends lost 3 bases and 2 bases, in that order; junction bases with no gene match: 6. The CDR3 protein is CSARRQGSAYEQYF. CDR3 in DNA: TGCAGTGCTAGGCGACAGGGGTCCGCCTACGAGCAGTACTTC.

The chain uses TRBV25-1 and TRBJ2-5, with TRBD2 identical over 11 bases. The V and J ends lost 6 bases and 5 bases, in that order; junction bases with no gene match: 11. The CDR3 runs to 16 residues. Germline V gene data show CDR1 as MGHDK and CDR2 as SYGVNS. This chain's CDR3 is CASSPIAGGPRETQYF. CDR3 in DNA: TGTGCCAGCAGCCCCATAGCGGGAGGGCCAAGGGAGACCCAGTACTTC.

This clonotype was seen ten or more times. The chain is built from TRBV27 and TRBJ1-4; tentatively, D is TRBD1 (5 bases). V lost 4 bases and J lost 7, with 13 bases in between. There are 14 residues in the CDR3. Germline loops: CDR1 MNHEY, CDR2 SMNVEV (reference sequence). The CDR3 DNA reads TGTGCCAGCAGTTCGGCAGGGATAAGTGAAAAACTGTTTTTT. Its translation: CASSSAGISEKLFF.